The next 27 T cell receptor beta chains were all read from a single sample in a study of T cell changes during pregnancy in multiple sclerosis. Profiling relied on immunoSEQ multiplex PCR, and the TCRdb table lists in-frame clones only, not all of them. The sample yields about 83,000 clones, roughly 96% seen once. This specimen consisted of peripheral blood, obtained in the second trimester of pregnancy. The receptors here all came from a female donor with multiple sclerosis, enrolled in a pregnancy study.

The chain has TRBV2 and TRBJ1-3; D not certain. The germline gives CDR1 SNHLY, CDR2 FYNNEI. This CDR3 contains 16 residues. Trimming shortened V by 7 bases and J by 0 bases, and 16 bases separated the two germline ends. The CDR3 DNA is TGTGCCAGCACCTACCGTTCAGGTCACTCTGGAAACACCATATATTTT. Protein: CASTYRSGHSGNTIYF.

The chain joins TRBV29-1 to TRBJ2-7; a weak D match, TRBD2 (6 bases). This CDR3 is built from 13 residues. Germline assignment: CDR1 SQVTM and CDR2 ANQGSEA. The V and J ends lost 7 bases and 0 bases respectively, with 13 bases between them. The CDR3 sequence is CSGASASSYEQYF. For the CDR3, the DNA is TGCAGCGGTGCTAGCGCGAGCTCCTACGAGCAGTACTTC.

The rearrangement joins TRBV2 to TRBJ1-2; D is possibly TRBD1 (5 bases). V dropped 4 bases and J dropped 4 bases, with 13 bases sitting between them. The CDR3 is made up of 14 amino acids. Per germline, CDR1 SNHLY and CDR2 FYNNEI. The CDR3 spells CASSVAGTAYGYTF. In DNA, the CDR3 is TGTGCCAGCAGTGTTGCGGGGACCGCCTATGGCTACACCTTC.

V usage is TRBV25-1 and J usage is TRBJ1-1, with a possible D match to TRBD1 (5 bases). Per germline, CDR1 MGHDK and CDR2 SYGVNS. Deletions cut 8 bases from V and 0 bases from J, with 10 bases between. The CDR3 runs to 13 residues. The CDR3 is CASQGILNTEAFF. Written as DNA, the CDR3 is TGTGCCAGCCAGGGCATCTTGAACACTGAAGCTTTCTTT.

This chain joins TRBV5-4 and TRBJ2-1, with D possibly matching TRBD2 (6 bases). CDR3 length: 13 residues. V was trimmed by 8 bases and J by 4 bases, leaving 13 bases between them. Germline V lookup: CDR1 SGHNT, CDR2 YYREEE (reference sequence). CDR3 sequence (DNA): TGTGCCAGTCGAGTAGCGGAATACAATGAGCAGTTCTTC. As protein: CASRVAEYNEQFF.

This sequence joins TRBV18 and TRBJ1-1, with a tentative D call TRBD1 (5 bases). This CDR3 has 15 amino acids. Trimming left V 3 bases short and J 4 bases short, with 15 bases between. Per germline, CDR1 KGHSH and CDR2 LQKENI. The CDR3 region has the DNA TGTGCCAGCTCACCCTTTAGTCGGGGGAGCACTGAAGCTTTCTTT. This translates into CASSPFSRGSTEAFF. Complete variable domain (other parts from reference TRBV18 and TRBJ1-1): NAGVMQNPRHLVRRRGQEARLRCSPMKGHSHVYWYRQLPEEGLKFMVYLQKENIIDESGMPKERFSAEFPKEGPSILRIQQVVRGDSAAYFCASSPFSRGSTEAFFGQGTRLTVV.

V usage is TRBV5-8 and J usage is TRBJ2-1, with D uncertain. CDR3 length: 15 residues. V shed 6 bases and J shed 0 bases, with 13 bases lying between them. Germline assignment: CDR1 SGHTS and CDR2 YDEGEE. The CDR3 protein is CASTRSRSSYNEQFF. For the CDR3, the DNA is TGTGCCAGCACCAGATCGAGGAGCTCCTACAATGAGCAGTTCTTC.

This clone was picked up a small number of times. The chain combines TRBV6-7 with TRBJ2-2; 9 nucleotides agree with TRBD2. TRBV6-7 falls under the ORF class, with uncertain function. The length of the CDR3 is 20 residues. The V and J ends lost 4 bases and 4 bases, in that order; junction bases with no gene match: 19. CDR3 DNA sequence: TGTGCCAGCAGTTTCCCTCAGGCGGGAGGGATACCCAGGGGCACCGGGGAGCTGTTTTTT. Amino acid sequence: CASSFPQAGGIPRGTGELFF.

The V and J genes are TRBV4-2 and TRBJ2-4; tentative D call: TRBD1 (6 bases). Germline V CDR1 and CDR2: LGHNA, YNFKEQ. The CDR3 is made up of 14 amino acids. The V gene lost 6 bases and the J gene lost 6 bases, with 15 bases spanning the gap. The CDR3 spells CASRGQDSINIQYF. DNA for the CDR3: TGTGCCAGCAGGGGGCAGGACAGTATAAACATTCAGTACTTC.

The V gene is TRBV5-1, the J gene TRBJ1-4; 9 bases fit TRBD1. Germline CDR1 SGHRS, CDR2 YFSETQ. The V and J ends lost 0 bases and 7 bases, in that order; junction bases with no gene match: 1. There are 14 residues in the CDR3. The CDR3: CASSLGTGAEKLFF. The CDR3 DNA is TGCGCCAGCAGCTTGGGGACAGGGGCTGAAAAACTGTTTTTT.

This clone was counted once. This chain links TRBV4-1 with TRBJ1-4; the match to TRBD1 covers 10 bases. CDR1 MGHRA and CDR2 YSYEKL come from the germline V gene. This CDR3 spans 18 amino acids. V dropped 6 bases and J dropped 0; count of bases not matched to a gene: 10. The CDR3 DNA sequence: TGCGCCAGCAGACCCTTCGACAGGGGGCGTGCAACTAATGAAAAACTGTTTTTT. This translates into CASRPFDRGRATNEKLFF.

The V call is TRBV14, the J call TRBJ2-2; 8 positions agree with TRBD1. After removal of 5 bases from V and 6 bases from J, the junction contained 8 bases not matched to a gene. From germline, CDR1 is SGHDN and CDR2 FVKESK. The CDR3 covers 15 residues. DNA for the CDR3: TGTGCCAGCAGCTCCGAGACAGGGGTATCCGGGGAGCTGTTTTTT. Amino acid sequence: CASSSETGVSGELFF.

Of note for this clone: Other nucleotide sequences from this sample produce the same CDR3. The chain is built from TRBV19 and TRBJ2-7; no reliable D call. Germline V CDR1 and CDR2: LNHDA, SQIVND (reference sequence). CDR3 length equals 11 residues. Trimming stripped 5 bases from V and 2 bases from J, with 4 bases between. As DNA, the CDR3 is TGTGCCAGTAGTTCCGCCTACGAGCAGTACTTC. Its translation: CASSSAYEQYF.

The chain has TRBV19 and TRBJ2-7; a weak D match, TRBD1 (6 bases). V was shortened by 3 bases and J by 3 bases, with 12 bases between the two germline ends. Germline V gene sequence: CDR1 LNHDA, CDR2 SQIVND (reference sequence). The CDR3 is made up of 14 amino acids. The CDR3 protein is CASSMAGARYEQYF. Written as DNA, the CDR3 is TGTGCCAGTAGTATGGCAGGGGCTCGCTACGAGCAGTACTTC.

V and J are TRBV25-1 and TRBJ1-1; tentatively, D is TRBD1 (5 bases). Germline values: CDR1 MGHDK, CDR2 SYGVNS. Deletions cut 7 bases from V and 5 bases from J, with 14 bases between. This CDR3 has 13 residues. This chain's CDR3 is CASISNGQTEAFF. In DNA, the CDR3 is TGTGCCAGCATCAGCAACGGACAAACTGAAGCTTTCTTT. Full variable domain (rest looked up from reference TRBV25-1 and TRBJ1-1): EADIYQTPRYLVIGTGKKITLECSQTMGHDKMYWYQQDPGMELHLIHYSYGVNSTEKGDLSSESTVSRIRTEHFPLTLESARPSHTSQYLCASISNGQTEAFFGQGTRLTVV.

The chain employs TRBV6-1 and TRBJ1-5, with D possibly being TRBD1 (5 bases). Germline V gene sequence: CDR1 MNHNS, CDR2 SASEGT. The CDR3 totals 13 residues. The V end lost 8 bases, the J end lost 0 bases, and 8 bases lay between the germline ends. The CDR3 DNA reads TGTGCCAGCCGGGGGACTAGCAATCAGCCCCAGCATTTT. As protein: CASRGTSNQPQHF.

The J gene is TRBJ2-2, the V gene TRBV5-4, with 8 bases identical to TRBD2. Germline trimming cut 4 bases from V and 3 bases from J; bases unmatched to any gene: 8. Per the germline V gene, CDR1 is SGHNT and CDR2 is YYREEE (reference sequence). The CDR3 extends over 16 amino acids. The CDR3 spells CASSLKREKDTGELFF. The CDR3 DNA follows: TGTGCCAGCAGCCTTAAGCGGGAGAAGGACACCGGGGAGCTGTTTTTT. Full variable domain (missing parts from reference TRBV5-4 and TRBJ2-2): ETGVTQSPTHLIKTRGQQVTLRCSSQSGHNTVSWYQQALGQGPQFIFQYYREEENGRGNFPPRFSGLQFPNYSSELNVNALELDDSALYLCASSLKREKDTGELFFGEGSRLTVL.

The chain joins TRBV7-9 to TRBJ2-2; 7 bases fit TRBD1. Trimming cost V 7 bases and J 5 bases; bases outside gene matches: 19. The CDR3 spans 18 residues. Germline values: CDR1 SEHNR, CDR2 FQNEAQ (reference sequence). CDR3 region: CASILTTGIFPNTGELFF. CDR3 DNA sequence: TGTGCCAGCATTTTGACGACAGGGATTTTCCCTAATACCGGGGAGCTGTTTTTT.

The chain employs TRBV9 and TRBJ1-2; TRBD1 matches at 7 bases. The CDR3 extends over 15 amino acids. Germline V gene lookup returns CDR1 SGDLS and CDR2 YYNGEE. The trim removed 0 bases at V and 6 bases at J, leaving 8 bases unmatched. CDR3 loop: CASSVGPGQRNGYTF. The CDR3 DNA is TGTGCCAGCAGCGTAGGACCGGGACAGCGGAATGGCTACACCTTC. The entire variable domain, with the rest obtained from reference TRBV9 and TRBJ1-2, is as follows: DSGVTQTPKHLITATGQRVTLRCSPRSGDLSVYWYQQSLDQGLQFLIQYYNGEERAKGNILERFSAQQFPDLHSELNLSSLELGDSALYFCASSVGPGQRNGYTFGSGTRLTVV.

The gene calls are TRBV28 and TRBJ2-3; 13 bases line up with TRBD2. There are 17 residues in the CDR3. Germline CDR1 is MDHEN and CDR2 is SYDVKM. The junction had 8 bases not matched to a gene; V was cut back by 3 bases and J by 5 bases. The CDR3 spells CASSLPLAGGPGDTQYF. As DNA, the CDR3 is TGTGCCAGCAGTTTGCCACTAGCGGGAGGGCCCGGAGATACGCAGTATTTT.

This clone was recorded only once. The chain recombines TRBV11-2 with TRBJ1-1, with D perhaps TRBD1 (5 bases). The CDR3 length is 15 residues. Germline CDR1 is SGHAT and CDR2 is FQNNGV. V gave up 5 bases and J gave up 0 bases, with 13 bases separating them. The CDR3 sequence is CASSPSVGVNTEAFF. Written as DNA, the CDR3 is TGTGCCAGCAGCCCTTCAGTAGGGGTGAACACTGAAGCTTTCTTT.

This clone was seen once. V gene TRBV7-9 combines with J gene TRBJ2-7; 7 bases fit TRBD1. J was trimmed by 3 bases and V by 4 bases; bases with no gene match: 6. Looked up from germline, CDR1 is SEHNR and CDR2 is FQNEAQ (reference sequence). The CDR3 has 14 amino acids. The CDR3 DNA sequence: TGTGCCAGCAGCTCCTCCCGACAGGGCTACGAGCAGTACTTC. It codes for CASSSSRQGYEQYF.

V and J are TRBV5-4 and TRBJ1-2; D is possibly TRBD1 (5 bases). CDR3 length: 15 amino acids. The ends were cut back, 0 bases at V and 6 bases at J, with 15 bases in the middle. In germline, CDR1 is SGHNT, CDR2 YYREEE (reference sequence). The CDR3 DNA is TGTGCCAGCAGCTTGGTCGCGGGGGTTATGCATGGCTACACCTTC. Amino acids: CASSLVAGVMHGYTF.

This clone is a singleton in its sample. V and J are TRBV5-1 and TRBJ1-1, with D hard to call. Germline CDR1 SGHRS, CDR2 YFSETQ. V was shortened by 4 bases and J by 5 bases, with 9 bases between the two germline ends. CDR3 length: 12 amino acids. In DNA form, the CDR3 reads TGCGCCAGCAGCGTGGACGGGACTGAAGCTTTCTTT. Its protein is CASSVDGTEAFF.

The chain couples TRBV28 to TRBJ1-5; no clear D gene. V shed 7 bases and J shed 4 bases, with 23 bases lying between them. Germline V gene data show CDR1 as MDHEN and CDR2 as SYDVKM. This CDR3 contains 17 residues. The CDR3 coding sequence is TGTGCCAGCACCCCCTTATCGGGATCGGGATATAATCAGCCCCAGCATTTT. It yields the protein CASTPLSGSGYNQPQHF.

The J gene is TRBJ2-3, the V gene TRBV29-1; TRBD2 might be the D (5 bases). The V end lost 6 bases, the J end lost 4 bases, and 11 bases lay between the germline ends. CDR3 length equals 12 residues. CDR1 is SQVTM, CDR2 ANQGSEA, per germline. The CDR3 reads CSVGHGADTQYF. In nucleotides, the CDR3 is TGCAGCGTAGGGCACGGGGCAGATACGCAGTATTTT.

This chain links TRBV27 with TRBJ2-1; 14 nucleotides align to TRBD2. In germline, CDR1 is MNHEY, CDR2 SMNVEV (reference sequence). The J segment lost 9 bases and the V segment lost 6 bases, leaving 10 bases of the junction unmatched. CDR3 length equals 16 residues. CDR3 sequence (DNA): TGTGCCAGCAGCCTTAGCCGGACTAGCGGGAGGACTGAGCAGTTCTTC. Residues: CASSLSRTSGRTEQFF.